One T cell receptor (beta chain) is described in this entry. Its specificity is unknown. At survey level, the immunoSEQ assay was run in its v3.0 version. Sequencing used immunoSEQ multiplex PCR; TCRdb keeps in-frame clones, though not all of them. There are about 21,000 clones in the sample; around 80% occur only once, and 3.4% lies in the top ten. This sample is drawn from a study of long-term antiretroviral therapy in people with HIV. Regarding the study as a whole: Clones with expansion before ART led the repertoire at all time points.

The V and J ends lost 0 bases and 2 bases, in that order; junction bases with no gene match: 3. Germline assignment: CDR1 SGHTS and CDR2 YDEGEE. The CDR3 has 17 amino acids. The chain links TRBV5-8 to TRBJ2-5; 14 bases fit TRBD2. Sequences were derived from unsorted PBMCs, sampled 1.9 years after starting antiretroviral therapy. This TCR derives from a woman aged 45-65 years with HIV. CDR3 amino acids: CASSLAGTSGGQETQYF. The DNA for the CDR3 is TGTGCCAGCAGCTTGGCTGGGACTAGCGGGGGTCAAGAGACCCAGTACTTC.